The clone carrying this T cell receptor (beta chain) was counted a single time. Its antigen is not known. This sample is part of a study of cytomegalovirus exposure and HLA in healthy donors. As for the study in general: As released early, the data held roughly 85 million unique TCRs from HLA-typed donors.

Primers included in the PCR were 60 Vbeta and 13 Jbeta primers. Sequencing used immunoSEQ multiplex PCR; TCRdb keeps in-frame clones, though not all of them. The sample consists of some 150,000 clones, approximately 72% of them appearing once. Germline assignment: CDR1 MNHNS and CDR2 SASEGT. V was clipped by 4 bases and J by 4 bases; unmatched bases: 6. The CDR3 covers 14 residues. Findings of the study overall: V- and J-gene trimming of TCR beta was linked (in a later analysis) to a missense DCLRE1C variant. The authors enumerated roughly 180 TCR beta chains as linked to cytomegalovirus. When a later analysis was performed, an Asian-associated ancestry cluster reportedly had fewer N-insertions than the roughly 670-donor mean.

The receptor comes from a man aged 40-55 years in good health and CMV-seronegative. The chain joins TRBV6-1 to TRBJ1-1; 7 bases map to TRBD1. Sequenced sample: PBMCs. CDR3 protein: CASSARQGGTEAFF. The CDR3 coding sequence is TGTGCCAGCAGTGCTCGACAGGGAGGCACTGAAGCTTTCTTT.